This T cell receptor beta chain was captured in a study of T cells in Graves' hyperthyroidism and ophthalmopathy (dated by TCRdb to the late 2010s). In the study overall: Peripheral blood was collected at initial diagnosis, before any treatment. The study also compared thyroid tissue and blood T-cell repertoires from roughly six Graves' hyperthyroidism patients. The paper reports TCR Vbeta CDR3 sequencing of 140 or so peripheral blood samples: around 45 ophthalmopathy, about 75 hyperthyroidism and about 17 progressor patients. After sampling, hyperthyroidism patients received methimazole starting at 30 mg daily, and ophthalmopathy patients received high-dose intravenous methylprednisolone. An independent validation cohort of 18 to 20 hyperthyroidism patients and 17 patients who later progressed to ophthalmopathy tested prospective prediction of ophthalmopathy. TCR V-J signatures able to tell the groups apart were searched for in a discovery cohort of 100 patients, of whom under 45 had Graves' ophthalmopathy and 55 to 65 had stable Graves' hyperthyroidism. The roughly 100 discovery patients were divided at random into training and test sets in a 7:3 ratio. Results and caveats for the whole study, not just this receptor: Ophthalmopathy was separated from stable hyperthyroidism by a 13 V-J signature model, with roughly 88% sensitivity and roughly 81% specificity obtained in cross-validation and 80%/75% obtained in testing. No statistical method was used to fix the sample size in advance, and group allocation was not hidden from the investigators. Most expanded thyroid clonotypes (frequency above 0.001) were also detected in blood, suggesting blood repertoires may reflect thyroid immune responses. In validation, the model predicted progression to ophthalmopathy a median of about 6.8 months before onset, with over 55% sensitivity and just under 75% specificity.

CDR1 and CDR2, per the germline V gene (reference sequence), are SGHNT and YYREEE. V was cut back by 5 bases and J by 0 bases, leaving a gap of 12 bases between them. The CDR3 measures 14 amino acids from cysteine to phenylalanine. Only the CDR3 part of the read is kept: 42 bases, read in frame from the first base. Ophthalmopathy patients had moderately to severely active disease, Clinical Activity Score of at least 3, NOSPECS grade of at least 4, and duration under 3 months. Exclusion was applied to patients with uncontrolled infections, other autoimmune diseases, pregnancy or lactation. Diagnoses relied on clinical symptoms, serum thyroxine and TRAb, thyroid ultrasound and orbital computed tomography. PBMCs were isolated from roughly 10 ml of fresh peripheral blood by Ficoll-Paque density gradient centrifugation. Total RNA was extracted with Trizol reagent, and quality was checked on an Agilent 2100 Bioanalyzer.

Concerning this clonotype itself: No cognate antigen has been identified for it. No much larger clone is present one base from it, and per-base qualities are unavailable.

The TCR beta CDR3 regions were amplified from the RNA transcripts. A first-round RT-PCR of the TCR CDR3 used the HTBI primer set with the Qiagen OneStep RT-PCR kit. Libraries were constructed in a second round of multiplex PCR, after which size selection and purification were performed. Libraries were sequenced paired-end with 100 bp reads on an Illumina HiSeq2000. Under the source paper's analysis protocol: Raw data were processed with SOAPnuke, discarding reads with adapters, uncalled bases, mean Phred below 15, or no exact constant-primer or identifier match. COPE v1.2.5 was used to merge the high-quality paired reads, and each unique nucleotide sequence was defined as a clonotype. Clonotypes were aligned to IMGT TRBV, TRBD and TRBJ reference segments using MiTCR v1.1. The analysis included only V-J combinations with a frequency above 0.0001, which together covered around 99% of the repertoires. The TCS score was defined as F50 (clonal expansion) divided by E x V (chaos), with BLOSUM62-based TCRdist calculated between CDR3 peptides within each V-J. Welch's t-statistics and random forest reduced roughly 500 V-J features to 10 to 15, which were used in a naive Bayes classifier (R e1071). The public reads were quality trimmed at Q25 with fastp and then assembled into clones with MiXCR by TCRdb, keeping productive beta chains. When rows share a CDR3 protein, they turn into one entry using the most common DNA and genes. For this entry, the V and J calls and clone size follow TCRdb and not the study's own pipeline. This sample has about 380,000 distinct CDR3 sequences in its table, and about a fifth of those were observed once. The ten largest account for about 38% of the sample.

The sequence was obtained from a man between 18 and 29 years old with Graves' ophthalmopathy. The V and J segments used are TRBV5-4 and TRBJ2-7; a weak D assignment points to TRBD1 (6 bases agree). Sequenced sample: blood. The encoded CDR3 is CASRPDSSSYEQYF. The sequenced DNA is TGTGCCAGCAGACCGGACAGCAGCTCCTACGAGCAGTACTTC.